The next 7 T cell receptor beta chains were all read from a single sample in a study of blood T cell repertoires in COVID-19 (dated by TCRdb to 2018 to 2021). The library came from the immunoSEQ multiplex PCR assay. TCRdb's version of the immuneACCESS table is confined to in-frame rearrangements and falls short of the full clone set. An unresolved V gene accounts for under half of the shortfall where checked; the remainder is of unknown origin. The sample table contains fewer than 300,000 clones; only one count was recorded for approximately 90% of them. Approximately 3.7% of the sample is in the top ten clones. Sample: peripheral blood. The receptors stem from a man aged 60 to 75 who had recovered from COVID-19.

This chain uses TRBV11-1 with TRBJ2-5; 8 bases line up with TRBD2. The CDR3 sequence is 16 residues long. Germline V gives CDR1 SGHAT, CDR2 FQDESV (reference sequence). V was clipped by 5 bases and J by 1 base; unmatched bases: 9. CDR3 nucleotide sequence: TGTGCCAGCAGCCCCTCGGGACTAGGGAGCCAAGAGACCCAGTACTTC. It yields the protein CASSPSGLGSQETQYF.

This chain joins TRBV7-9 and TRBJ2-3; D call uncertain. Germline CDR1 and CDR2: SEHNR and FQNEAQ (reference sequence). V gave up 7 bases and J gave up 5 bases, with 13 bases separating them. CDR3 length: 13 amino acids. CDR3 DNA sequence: TGTGCCAGCAACCTCCAGGCCGAAGATACGCAGTATTTT. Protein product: CASNLQAEDTQYF.

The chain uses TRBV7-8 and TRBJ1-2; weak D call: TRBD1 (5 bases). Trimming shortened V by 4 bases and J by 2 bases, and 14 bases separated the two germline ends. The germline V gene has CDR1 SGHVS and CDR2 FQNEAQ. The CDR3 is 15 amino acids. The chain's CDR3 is CASSSYAGANYGYTF. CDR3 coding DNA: TGTGCCAGCAGCTCCTACGCTGGGGCAAACTATGGCTACACCTTC.

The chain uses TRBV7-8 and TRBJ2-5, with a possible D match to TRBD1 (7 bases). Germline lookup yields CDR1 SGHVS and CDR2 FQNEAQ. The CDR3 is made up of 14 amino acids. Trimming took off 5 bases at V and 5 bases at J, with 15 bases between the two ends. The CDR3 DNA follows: TGTGCCAGCAGCATCCAGGGGGGCTGGGAGACCCAGTACTTC. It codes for CASSIQGGWETQYF.

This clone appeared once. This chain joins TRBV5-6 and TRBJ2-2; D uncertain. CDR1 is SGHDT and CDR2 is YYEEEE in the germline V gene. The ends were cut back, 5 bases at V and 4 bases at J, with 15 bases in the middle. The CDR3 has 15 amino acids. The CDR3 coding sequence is TGTGCCAGCAGTTTTAGCCCCGGCCGCACCGGGGAGCTGTTTTTT. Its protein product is CASSFSPGRTGELFF.

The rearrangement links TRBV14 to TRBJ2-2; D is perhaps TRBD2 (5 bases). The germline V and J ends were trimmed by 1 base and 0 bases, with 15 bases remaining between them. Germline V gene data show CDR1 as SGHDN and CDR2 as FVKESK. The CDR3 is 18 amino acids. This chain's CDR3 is CASSQVFSGTTNTGELFF. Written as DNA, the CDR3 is TGTGCCAGCAGCCAAGTCTTCTCGGGAACGACGAACACCGGGGAGCTGTTTTTT.

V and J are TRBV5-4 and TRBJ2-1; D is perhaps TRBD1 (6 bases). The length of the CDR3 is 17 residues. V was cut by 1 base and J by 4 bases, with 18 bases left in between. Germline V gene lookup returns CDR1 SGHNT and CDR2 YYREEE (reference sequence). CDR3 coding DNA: TGTGCCAGCAGCTTGTACGTTGGGGGCCCTCGATACAATGAGCAGTTCTTC. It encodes CASSLYVGGPRYNEQFF.